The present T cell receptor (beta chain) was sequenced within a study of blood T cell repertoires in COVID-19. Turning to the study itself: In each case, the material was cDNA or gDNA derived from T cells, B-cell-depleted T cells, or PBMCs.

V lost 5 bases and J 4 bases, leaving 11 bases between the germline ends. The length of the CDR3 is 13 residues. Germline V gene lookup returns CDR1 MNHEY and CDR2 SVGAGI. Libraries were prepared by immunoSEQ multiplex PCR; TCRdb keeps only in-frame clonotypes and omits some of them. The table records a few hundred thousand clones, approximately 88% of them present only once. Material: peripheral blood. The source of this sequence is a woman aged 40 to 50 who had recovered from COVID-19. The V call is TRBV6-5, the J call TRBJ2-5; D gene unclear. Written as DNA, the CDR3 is TGTGCCAGCAGTCTAGACCGCCCAGAGACCCAGTACTTC. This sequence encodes CASSLDRPETQYF.